This TCR beta chain is drawn from a study of blood T cell repertoires in COVID-19 (TCRdb year 2020). Regarding the research as a whole: Samples covering the acute and convalescent phases of COVID-19 were provided by collaborators in the United States, Italy and Spain. The material from the prospective study consisted of cDNA or gDNA derived from T cells, B-cell-depleted T cells, or PBMCs. Subjects who had been exposed to COVID-19, were actively infected with it, or had recovered from it provided the deeply sampled blood TCRbeta repertoires that made up the dataset. The repertoires were released in a freely available public database meant as a resource for research on the immune response to SARS-CoV-2. Samples were obtained from the ongoing ImmuneRACE study (first 160 participants) and from 950 to 1,500 subjects provided by 6 global collaborators. A de-identified subject ID, COVID-19 status, age in years and sex were almost always included in the sample metadata. Where available, HLA class I and class II types were taken from metadata supplied by the sample provider and were not determined by assay-based typing.

About this clone: This receptor's antigen is unknown. Base qualities are not recorded, but no much larger clone differs from it by a single base.

At one collaborating source in Seattle, patients were enrolled during active infection and were followed longitudinally through the course of disease. Whole blood was collected in K2EDTA tubes by collaborating institutions according to the institutions' own protocols. For TCRbeta analysis, collaborators shipped samples in one of three forms: frozen whole blood, isolated PBMCs, or DNA extracted from either of those sample types. Here is what the overall study found, with its caveats: Clinical and demographic metadata were provided uncurated, with the amount varying by source and participant.

The CDR3 has 13 amino acids, counting the end cysteine and phenylalanine. The DNA shown is the 39-base CDR3, in frame from base 1. V ends up 1 base short and J 9 bases short, with an unmatched junction base count of 5. The germline V gene (reference sequence) sets CDR1 to LGHDT and CDR2 to YNNKEL. TCRbeta CDR3 regions were amplified from genomic DNA using the immunoSEQ Assay, a bias-controlled multiplex PCR. From the authors' description of their analysis: Nucleated cell counts per sample were estimated from amplification of reference gene primers within the assay. To quantify the absolute abundance of each unique TCRbeta CDR3 rearrangement, sequence reads were collapsed and filtered. For each sample, productive Simpson clonality was calculated as the square root of Simpson's diversity index across productive rearrangements. The immuneACCESS repertoire file appears here via TCRdb, limited to in-frame rearrangements. These files lack a portion of the clones; in checked studies, under half of the deficit traces to unresolved V genes, and the cause of the others is not known. V, J and clone size reflect that table, while D and trimming were determined from the DNA. The sample yields fewer than 60,000 clones; around 80% were counted once. 10% of the sample is in the top ten clones.

The sample comprised peripheral blood. The sequence was collected from a man aged 30-40 years with COVID-19, enrolled during active disease. The rearrangement combines TRBV3-1 (or the pseudogene TRBV3-2) with TRBJ2-5, and 7 junctional nucleotides match TRBD2. The nucleotide sequence is given as TGTGCCAGCAGCCAAGTGGGGGGGTTGGCCCAGTACTTC. It is translated as CASSQVGGLAQYF.